The 7 T cell receptor beta chains below all came from one sample that was sequenced in a study of identical twins. In TCRdb, the 5' RACE reads were re-called with MiXCR into one record per CDR3 protein. The table records approximately 410,000 distinct CDR3 sequences, 15% to 20% of them present only once. The source material was naive T cells sorted from blood. The origin of the receptors is a man aged 45-60 years in good health.

This clonotype was observed a few times. The V and J genes are TRBV15 and TRBJ2-1; D remains unclear. The CDR3 length is 13 residues. CDR1 is LNHNV and CDR2 is YYDKDF in the germline V gene (reference sequence). Trimming took 2 bases from V and 7 from J, leaving 9 bases between them. The CDR3 sequence is CATSRTIGNEQFF. The CDR3 DNA reads as TGTGCCACCAGCAGAACTATCGGGAATGAGCAGTTCTTC. The variable domain in full, with the rest retrieved from reference TRBV15 and TRBJ2-1, is DAMVIQNPRYQVTQFGKPVTLSCSQTLNHNVMYWYQQKSSQAPKLLFHYYDKDFNNEADTPDNFQSRRPNTSFCFLDIRSPGLGDTAMYLCATSRTIGNEQFFGPGTRLTVL.

Many counts were recorded for this clonotype. CDR3 in amino acids: CASSLGAGNQPQHF. CDR3 in DNA: TGTGCCAGCAGTTTGGGGGCGGGCAATCAGCCCCAGCATTTT. The chain carries TRBV12-3 or TRBV12-4 and TRBJ1-5, with TRBD1 as a possible D gene (6 bases). Trimming removed 3 bases from V and 2 bases from J, with 8 bases in between. CDR3 length: 14 amino acids.

This clonotype was found a few times. The chain recombines TRBV20-1 with TRBJ2-1; the D gene is possibly TRBD2 (7 bases). This CDR3 has 17 residues. V was clipped by 0 bases and J by 8 bases, with 23 bases between them. Per germline, CDR1 DFQATT and CDR2 SNEGSKA (reference sequence). CDR3 amino acids: CSARDPFWEGVRDEQFF. The CDR3 nucleotides are TGCAGTGCTAGAGATCCCTTTTGGGAGGGGGTGAGAGATGAGCAGTTCTTC.

This clonotype came up many times. This chain joins TRBV25-1 and TRBJ2-2; 9 positions agree with TRBD1. The CDR3 is made up of 17 amino acids. J was trimmed by 4 bases and V by 1 base; bases with no gene match: 7. Per germline, CDR1 MGHDK and CDR2 SYGVNS. CDR3 sequence reads: CASSELGQGDGTGELFF. The CDR3 DNA sequence: TGTGCCAGCAGTGAATTGGGACAGGGTGACGGCACCGGGGAGCTGTTTTTT. The full variable domain, completed using reference TRBV25-1 and TRBJ2-2, is EADIYQTPRYLVIGTGKKITLECSQTMGHDKMYWYQQDPGMELHLIHYSYGVNSTEKGDLSSESTVSRIRTEHFPLTLESARPSHTSQYLCASSELGQGDGTGELFFGEGSRLTVL.

This clonotype has ten or more counts. J is TRBJ2-7 and V is TRBV11-2, with 8 nucleotides matching TRBD1. V shed 5 bases and J 2 bases; nucleotides not matched to a gene: 20. CDR3 length: 19 residues. The germline V gene encodes CDR1 SGHAT and CDR2 FQNNGV. Here the CDR3 reads CASSPGWGTAQGAPYEQYF. The DNA for the CDR3 is TGTGCCAGCAGCCCTGGATGGGGAACCGCGCAGGGGGCTCCCTACGAGCAGTACTTC.

The chain combines TRBV29-1 with TRBJ1-1; D not certain. V lost 6 bases and J 9 bases, leaving 20 bases between the germline ends. Looked up from germline, CDR1 is SQVTM and CDR2 is ANQGSEA. CDR3 size: 13 residues. As DNA, the CDR3 is TGCAGCGTCTCCACGAGGTCGTCAGGCAAAGCTTTCTTT. Translating it yields CSVSTRSSGKAFF.

This clonotype was found many times. The CDR3 here is CASSLPGQGSYEQYF. Written as DNA, the CDR3 is TGTGCCAGCAGCTTGCCGGGACAGGGGAGCTACGAGCAGTACTTC. This rearrangement joins TRBV7-8 to TRBJ2-7; TRBD1 aligns across 10 bases. The CDR3 is 15 amino acids. Trimming at V came to 3 bases and at J to 3 bases, leaving 5 bases not matched to a gene. CDR1 and CDR2 from the germline V gene are SGHVS and FQNEAQ.